The clone carrying this T cell receptor beta chain occurred many times. The antigen remains unidentified. This sample was taken from a study of blood T cells in healthy people across ages. General observations from the study: With donor CMV status unknown, expanded clonotype changes were possibly confounded. Percentage of naive T cells showed a strong correlation with TCR beta diversity.

The use of a sample-barcoded 5' primer and a J-beta primer mix characterized a second PCR of roughly 6 to 11 cycles. A single record per CDR3 protein comes from TCRdb applying MiXCR to the 5' RACE reads. The table includes about 650,000 distinct CDR3 sequences, about a third detected once. Sample: blood. The receptor comes from a woman aged 80 or over in good health.

The CDR3 DNA follows: TGTGCCAGCAGCCGAACCCGGGAAAATCAGCCCCAGCATTTT. Protein product: CASSRTRENQPQHF. This sequence joins TRBV28 and TRBJ1-5; D uncertain. CDR1 MDHEN and CDR2 SYDVKM come from the germline V gene. The length of the CDR3 is 14 residues. Trimming stripped 6 bases from V and 4 bases from J, with 13 bases between.